This T cell receptor (beta chain) is drawn from a study of T-cell reconstitution after alpha-beta-depleted transplantation in children. This clonotype was seen ten or more times. Its target is not known. For TCRbeta, the library was prepared with unique molecular identifiers. TCRdb re-called the PCR reads through MiXCR, storing one row per CDR3 protein. Here the sample spans a few hundred thousand distinct CDR3 sequences, about 6.6% being singletons. Findings and limits, study-wide: About two months after transplant, alpha-beta T cells reportedly came from several hundred expanded graft clones. Most T-cell counts and diversity one year after the transplant came from T cells that were newly produced. Recipient T cells and thymic progenitors that survived gave rise to the high TCRbeta diversity observed at day 60 in some patients.

The germline V gene has CDR1 SGHTA and CDR2 FQGTGA. Trimming pared 1 base from V and 3 bases from J, leaving 9 bases between. The CDR3 spans 14 residues. Sequencing used PBMCs, obtained before TCRalphabeta/CD19-depleted stem cell transplant. This TCR was sampled from a boy between 2 and 10 years old with acute lymphoblastic leukemia, due to receive a stem cell transplant. The chain joins TRBV7-3 to TRBJ1-1, with D hard to call. The CDR3 DNA reads as TGTGCCAGCAGCTTAAATGCCGGGGACACTGAAGCTTTCTTT. Translating it yields CASSLNAGDTEAFF. The complete variable domain, with remaining parts taken from reference TRBV7-3 and TRBJ1-1, reads GAGVSQTPSNKVTEKGKYVELRCDPISGHTALYWYRQSLGQGPEFLIYFQGTGAADDSGLPNDRFFAVRPEGSVSTLKIQRTERGDSAVYLCASSLNAGDTEAFFGQGTRLTVV.